The 7 T cell receptor beta chains below were found in one sample sequenced in a study of CD8+CD57+ T cells in acquired aplastic anemia. All sequencing subjects had displayed CD8+CD57+ cell expansion on flow cytometry. TCR beta VDJ and CDR3 profiling used genomic DNA as template. TCRdb re-called the reads with MiXCR, one entry per CDR3 protein. The table has more than 150,000 distinct CDR3 sequences, less than 60% seen once. Sequenced: sorted CD4+, CD8+, or CD8+CD57+ T cells (not recorded which) from PBMCs. The receptors were sampled from a human donor with aplastic anemia.

The chain has TRBV15 and TRBJ1-2; D not resolved. Trimming shortened V by 0 bases and J by 7 bases, and 15 bases separated the two germline ends. This CDR3 has 15 residues. Germline CDR1 is LNHNV and CDR2 is YYDKDF (reference sequence). The CDR3 sequence: CATSRDLPSPSGYTF. CDR3 coding DNA: TGTGCCACCAGCAGAGATCTCCCCAGCCCCTCTGGCTACACCTTC. Full variable domain (outside the CDR3, taken from reference TRBV15 and TRBJ1-2): DAMVIQNPRYQVTQFGKPVTLSCSQTLNHNVMYWYQQKSSQAPKLLFHYYDKDFNNEADTPDNFQSRRPNTSFCFLDIRSPGLGDTAMYLCATSRDLPSPSGYTFGSGTRLTVV.

This clonotype appeared a few times. The V and J genes are TRBV15 and TRBJ1-5, with a possible D match to TRBD1 (5 bases). Germline-derived CDR1 and CDR2 are LNHNV and YYDKDF (reference sequence). The CDR3 sequence is 14 residues long. V was shortened by 4 bases and J by 6 bases, with 13 bases between the two germline ends. CDR3 loop: CATSISGVVQPQHF. CDR3 nucleotide sequence: TGTGCCACCAGCATCTCGGGGGTGGTTCAGCCCCAGCATTTT.

The V call is TRBV10-1, the J call TRBJ2-5; maybe TRBD1 (5 bases). Germline V gene data show CDR1 as WNHNN and CDR2 as SYGVQD (reference sequence). The CDR3 has 13 amino acids. V was shortened by 6 bases and J by 4 bases, with 12 bases between the two germline ends. The CDR3 loop is CASSPLTGETQYF. In DNA, the CDR3 is TGCGCCAGCAGCCCCCTCACAGGAGAGACCCAGTACTTC.

As to this clonotype: At one of its ends the junction is not consistent with the germline gene, which may arise from a read error. The chain combines TRBV25-1 with TRBJ2-7, with a possible D match to TRBD1 (5 bases). The CDR3 sequence is 15 residues long. Germline CDR1 and CDR2: MGHDK and SYGVNS. The DNA for the CDR3 is TGCGCCAGCAGCCAAGGTGACCAGGGCTACGACGAGCAGTACTTC. Amino acid sequence: CASSQGDQGYDEQYF.

In DNA form, the CDR3 reads TGCAGCGTTGAAGACGGGACCGAGTACCAAGAGACCCAGTACTTC. Protein sequence: CSVEDGTEYQETQYF. The genes are TRBV29-1 and TRBJ2-5; D possibly matches TRBD1 or TRBD2 (5 bases each). V was clipped by 0 bases and J by 0 bases, with 11 bases between them. The CDR3 is 15 amino acids. Germline-derived CDR1 and CDR2 are SQVTM and ANQGSEA.

The CDR3 region has the DNA TGTGCCAGCTCCGAAACAGGGACTAGCGGGCACAATGAGCAGTTCTTC. It is translated as CASSETGTSGHNEQFF. This chain connects TRBV18 to TRBJ2-1; 12 bases line up with TRBD2. This CDR3 region has 16 residues. Per the germline V gene, CDR1 is KGHSH and CDR2 is LQKENI. With V trimmed by 6 bases and J by 5 bases, 8 bases remained unmatched. Complete variable domain (other parts from reference TRBV18 and TRBJ2-1): NAGVMQNPRHLVRRRGQEARLRCSPMKGHSHVYWYRQLPEEGLKFMVYLQKENIIDESGMPKERFSAEFPKEGPSILRIQQVVRGDSAAYFCASSETGTSGHNEQFFGPGTRLTVL.

This clonotype was seen at least ten times. The chain has TRBV6-1 and TRBJ2-7; the D gene could be TRBD1 or TRBD2 (5 bases each). The CDR3 totals 14 residues. Deletions cut 6 bases from V and 2 bases from J, with 14 bases between. Germline-derived CDR1 and CDR2 are MNHNS and SASEGT. CDR3 amino acids: CASREQGATYEQYF. DNA of the CDR3: TGTGCCAGCAGGGAGCAGGGAGCGACCTACGAGCAGTACTTC.